Included here is one TCR beta chain sequence, with context. The data are from a study of blood T cell repertoires in COVID-19. Per the study methods: Counts of nucleated cells, estimated from reference gene primer amplification, were obtained. Assay: immunoSEQ multiplex PCR; the TCRdb copy retains only in-frame clones and omits some. V, J and clone size derive from that table, while D and trimming were established from the DNA sequence. The sample lists approximately 290,000 clones, 80% to 90% occurring once. Per the germline V gene, CDR1 is SNHLY and CDR2 is FYNNEI. Trimming removed 10 bases from V and 3 bases from J, with 21 bases in between. The CDR3 is made up of 15 amino acids. Recruitment covered about two dozen US areas and drew participants whose ages spanned roughly 18 to 100 years. Categorization into cohorts depended on clinical history that participants reported.

This TCR derives from a woman aged 25 to 39 who had recovered from COVID-19. Source material: PBMCs or T cells enriched from blood (not recorded which). This chain connects TRBV2 to TRBJ2-5, with D tentatively TRBD2 (6 bases). Here the CDR3 reads CANGLAGMPKETQYF. The CDR3 DNA is TGTGCCAATGGGCTGGCGGGGATGCCCAAAGAGACCCAGTACTTC.